Described below is a single TCR beta chain sequence and its context. No antigen is known for it. Treatment meaning: oral pan-JAK inhibitor, 5-10 mg twice daily. Patients with alopecia areata provided lesional scalp punch biopsies as well as peripheral blood. The CDR3 loop spans 13 amino acids. From germline, CDR1 is LNHDA and CDR2 SQIVND (reference sequence). Between the trimmed V and J ends, which lost 5 bases and 0 bases, there was a span of 7 bases. The sample comes from a study of CD8+ T cells in alopecia areata. Study observations and caveats: One nonresponder leaves baseline CD8+ expansion's link to response uncertain. Persistence in scalp and blood during tofacitinib was observed for many expanded lesional clones.

In each case, RNA was isolated and then reverse transcribed into cDNA as the sequencing template. Generated by immunoSEQ multiplex PCR, the TCRdb table keeps only in-frame clones and is missing some. Of tens of thousands of clones detected, 60% to 80% appear once; the ten largest clones hold about 18%. The clonotype comes from a human donor with alopecia areata. The sample here was CD8+ T cells sorted from blood, taken at week 44, from a patient treated with tofacitinib. The genes are TRBV19 and TRBJ1-1; the D is unclear. The CDR3 loop is CASSVGLNTEAFF. CDR3 sequence (DNA): TGTGCCAGTAGTGTGGGTCTGAACACTGAAGCTTTCTTT.